The 9 T cell receptor beta chains listed next were all sequenced from one sample in a study of cytomegalovirus exposure and HLA in healthy donors. It was with 60 Vbeta and 13 Jbeta primers that the PCR ran. Libraries were prepared by immunoSEQ multiplex PCR; TCRdb keeps only in-frame clonotypes and omits some of them. The sample includes fewer than 150,000 clones, about 70% of them seen just once. The specimen sequenced was PBMCs. All receptors derive from a man aged 35 to 55 in good health and CMV-seronegative.

The CDR3 region is CATSLRGRVYEQYF. CDR3 in DNA: TGTGCCACCAGCCTGCGGGGAAGAGTCTACGAGCAGTACTTC. This chain joins TRBV15 and TRBJ2-7; perhaps TRBD2 as D (6 bases). CDR1 is LNHNV, CDR2 YYDKDF, per germline (reference sequence). V was clipped by 5 bases and J by 3 bases, with 14 bases between them. The CDR3 contains 14 residues.

The sample holds a few counts of this clone. Other nucleotide sequences from this sample produce the same CDR3. The chain is built from TRBV30 and TRBJ1-1, with 11 bases identical to TRBD1. There are 14 residues in the CDR3. Germline lookup yields CDR1 GTSNPN and CDR2 SVGIG (reference sequence). With V trimmed by 4 bases and J by 3 bases, 4 bases remained unmatched. The CDR3 nucleotides are TGTGCCTGGACTCGGGACAGGGGGTACACTGAAGCTTTCTTT. It codes for CAWTRDRGYTEAFF.

This sequence joins TRBV4-3 and TRBJ2-7; 11 bases are a match to TRBD2. J lost 7 bases, V lost 8 bases, and 10 bases had no gene match. This CDR3 contains 14 residues. The germline V gene has CDR1 LGHNA and CDR2 YSLEER. CDR3: CASRLIAGGGEQYF. In DNA form, the CDR3 reads TGCGCCAGCCGACTGATAGCGGGAGGGGGGGAGCAGTACTTC.

The chain employs TRBV4-1 and TRBJ2-1; 10 nucleotides agree with TRBD1. This CDR3 has 14 amino acids. The V gene's germline CDR1 is MGHRA and CDR2 YSYEKL. Unmatched junction bases numbered 11, after V lost 3 bases and J lost 15 bases. The CDR3 region is CASSHPEPGQGRFF. The CDR3 DNA is TGCGCCAGCAGCCATCCCGAACCGGGACAGGGGAGGTTCTTC.

This clone has a single count. The chain couples TRBV25-1 to TRBJ1-1; 7 bases line up with TRBD1. Trimming at V came to 6 bases and at J to 5 bases, leaving 12 bases not matched to a gene. Germline V lookup: CDR1 MGHDK, CDR2 SYGVNS. The CDR3 contains 15 residues. In nucleotides, the CDR3 is TGTGCCAGCAGGAAAATGACAGGGAAGGGGACTGAAGCTTTCTTT. It codes for CASRKMTGKGTEAFF.

The sample holds a few counts of this clone. The V and J genes are TRBV4-1 and TRBJ2-7; 14 nucleotides align to TRBD2. Germline CDR1 reads MGHRA; CDR2 reads YSYEKL. The V gene end was trimmed by 4 bases and the J gene end by 3 bases; junction bases not matched to a gene: 8. This CDR3 region has 17 residues. The CDR3 coding sequence is TGCGCCAGCAGCCCGGGACTAGCGGGAGACCCTTACTACGAGCAGTACTTC. It translates to CASSPGLAGDPYYEQYF.

As regards this clone: Other DNA sequences in this specimen translate into the identical CDR3. The rearrangement joins TRBV6-1 to TRBJ1-5, with D maybe TRBD1 (5 bases). The CDR3 extends over 15 amino acids. The V end was cut by 7 bases, the J end by 2 bases, with 15 bases between. Germline V gives CDR1 MNHNS, CDR2 SASEGT. The CDR3: CASNGQGSGNQPQHF. The CDR3 region has the DNA TGTGCCAGCAACGGGCAGGGATCAGGCAATCAGCCCCAGCATTTT.

V gene TRBV28 combines with J gene TRBJ1-5, with a weak D call TRBD1 (6 bases). V gave up 11 bases and J gave up 4 bases, with 15 bases separating them. The length of the CDR3 is 13 residues. Germline loops: CDR1 MDHEN, CDR2 SYDVKM. The CDR3 DNA sequence: TGTGCCCACAGAGAAACAGGGAATCAGCCCCAGCATTTT. Protein: CAHRETGNQPQHF.

The chain couples TRBV4-1 to TRBJ2-6; possible D gene TRBD1, 6 bases. V was trimmed by 2 bases and J by 0 bases, leaving 14 bases between them. The CDR3 spans 18 residues. Per the germline V gene, CDR1 is MGHRA and CDR2 is YSYEKL. Here the CDR3 reads CASSQNAGAPSGANVLTF. The CDR3 DNA reads TGCGCCAGCAGCCAAAATGCAGGGGCCCCCTCTGGGGCCAACGTCCTGACTTTC.